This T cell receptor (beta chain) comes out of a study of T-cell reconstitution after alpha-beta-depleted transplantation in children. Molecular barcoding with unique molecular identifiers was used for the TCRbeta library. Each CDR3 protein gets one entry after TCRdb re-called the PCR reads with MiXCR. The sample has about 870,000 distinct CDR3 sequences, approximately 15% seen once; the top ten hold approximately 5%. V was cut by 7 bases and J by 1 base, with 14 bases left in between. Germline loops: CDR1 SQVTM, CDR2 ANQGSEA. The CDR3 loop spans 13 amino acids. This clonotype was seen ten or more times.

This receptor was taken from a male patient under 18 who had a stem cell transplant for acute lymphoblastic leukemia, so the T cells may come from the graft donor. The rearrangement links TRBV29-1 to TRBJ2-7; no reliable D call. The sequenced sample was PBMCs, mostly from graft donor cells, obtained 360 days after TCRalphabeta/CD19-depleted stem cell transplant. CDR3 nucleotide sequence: TGCAGCGCGCAAGCGAGTGGGTCCTACGAGCAGTACTTC. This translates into CSAQASGSYEQYF.